Sequencing of this T cell receptor beta chain was carried out in a study of TIL therapy for anti-PD-1-resistant metastatic lung cancer. Across the study: Tumors had a median PD-L1 proportion score of about 6%. Study results and caveats: Treatment-naive, never-smoker and oncogene-addicted patients were overrepresented in this highly selected cohort.

The time point is: pre-treatment sample, taken before nivolumab and TIL therapy. This CDR3 region has 14 residues. The V end was cut by 6 bases, the J end by 3 bases, with 12 bases between. Germline CDR1 MNHEY, CDR2 SVGAGI. Comment on this clone: Antigen specificity is unknown.

The immunoSEQ assay was v3. Here immunoSEQ multiplex PCR was the method, and the copy in TCRdb shows in-frame clones only, minus some. The data show about 59,000 clones, 70% to 75% seen once. The TCR originated in a person aged 25-85 years with non-small cell lung cancer. This sample comprised blood, obtained at baseline. This chain connects TRBV6-5 to TRBJ2-1; D is unclear. The CDR3 sequence: CASRVRSGYNEQFF. In DNA, the CDR3 is TGTGCCAGCAGAGTTCGCTCGGGCTACAATGAGCAGTTCTTC.